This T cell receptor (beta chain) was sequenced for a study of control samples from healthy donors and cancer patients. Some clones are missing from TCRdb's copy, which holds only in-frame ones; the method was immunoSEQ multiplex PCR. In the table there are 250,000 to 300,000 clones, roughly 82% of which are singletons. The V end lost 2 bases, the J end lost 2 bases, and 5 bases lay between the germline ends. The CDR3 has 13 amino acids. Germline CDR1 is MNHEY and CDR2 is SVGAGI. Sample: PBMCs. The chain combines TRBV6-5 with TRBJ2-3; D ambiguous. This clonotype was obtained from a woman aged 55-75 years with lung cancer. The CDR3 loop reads CASSYAHTDTQYF. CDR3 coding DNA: TGTGCCAGCAGTTACGCCCACACAGATACGCAGTATTTT.